Presented here are 4 T cell receptor beta chains from one specimen sequenced in a study of cytomegalovirus exposure and HLA in healthy donors. PCR was performed using 60 Vbeta and 13 Jbeta primers. Clones were sequenced by immunoSEQ multiplex PCR, and TCRdb holds only the in-frame ones, with some missing. In the table there are more than 85,000 clones, roughly four fifths of which are singletons. Sequencing input: PBMCs. Receptors were obtained from a man in his forties in good health and CMV-seronegative.

The J gene is TRBJ1-2, the V gene TRBV19; a weak D match, TRBD1 (5 bases). There are 16 residues in the CDR3. CDR1 and CDR2 (germline): LNHDA, SQIVND (reference sequence). The V and J ends lost 3 bases and 1 base respectively, with 15 bases between them. The CDR3 region has the DNA TGTGCCAGTAGTATTTCCCAGCAGGGACTTAACTATGGCTACACCTTC. Amino acid sequence: CASSISQQGLNYGYTF.

This clone was found a few times. The chain links TRBV7-2 to TRBJ1-2; tentative D call: TRBD1 (6 bases). CDR1 SGHTA and CDR2 FQGNSA come from the germline V gene. V was shortened by 4 bases and J by 0 bases, with 12 bases between the two germline ends. The CDR3 runs 15 residues. In DNA, the CDR3 is TGTGCCAGCAGCTACGAAAACAGGGCTAACTATGGCTACACCTTC. This gives the protein CASSYENRANYGYTF.

The sample holds one count of this clone. V gene TRBV25-1 combines with J gene TRBJ1-5; D ambiguous. Looked up from germline, CDR1 is MGHDK and CDR2 is SYGVNS. The germline V and J ends were trimmed by 4 bases and 4 bases, with 5 bases remaining between them. This CDR3 contains 12 residues. This chain's CDR3 is CASSGGNQPQHF. CDR3 nucleotide sequence: TGTGCCAGCAGTGGAGGGAATCAGCCCCAGCATTTT.

The gene calls are TRBV2 and TRBJ1-1; D is unclear. The germline gives CDR1 SNHLY, CDR2 FYNNEI. The CDR3 sequence is 14 residues long. Trimming stripped 1 base from V and 0 bases from J, with 6 bases between. The CDR3 here is CASSEEAVNTEAFF. Written as DNA, the CDR3 is TGTGCCAGCAGTGAAGAGGCGGTGAACACTGAAGCTTTCTTT.